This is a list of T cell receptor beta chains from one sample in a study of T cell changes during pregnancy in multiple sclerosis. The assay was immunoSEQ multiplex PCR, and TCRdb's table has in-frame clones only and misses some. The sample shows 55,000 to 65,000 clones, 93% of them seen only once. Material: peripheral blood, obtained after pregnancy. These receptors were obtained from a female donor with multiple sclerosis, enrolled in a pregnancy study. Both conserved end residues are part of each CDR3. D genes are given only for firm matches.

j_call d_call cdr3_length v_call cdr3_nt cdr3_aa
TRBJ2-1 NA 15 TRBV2 TGTGCCAGCAGTAACCCGGGACTCTCATACAATGAGCAGTTCTTC CASSNPGLSYNEQFF
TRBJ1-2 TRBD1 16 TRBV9 TGTGCCAGCAGCGTAGACGGCAGGGGGCAAGGCTATGGCTACACCTTC CASSVDGRGQGYGYTF
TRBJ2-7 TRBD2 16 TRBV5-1 TGCGCCAGCAGCCTACCGACTAGCGGGAAATCCTACGAGCAGTACTTC CASSLPTSGKSYEQYF
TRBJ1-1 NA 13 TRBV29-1 TGCAGCGTAACCGGGACAACGAACACTGAAGCTTTCTTT CSVTGTTNTEAFF
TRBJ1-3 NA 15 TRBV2 TGTGCCAGCAGTGAAGGGGGAGTGTCTGGAAACACCATATATTTT CASSEGGVSGNTIYF
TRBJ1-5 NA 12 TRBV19 TGTGCCAGTAGATATGGGGCTCAGCCCCAGCATTTT CASRYGAQPQHF
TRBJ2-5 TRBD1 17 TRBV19 TGTGCCAGTAGTATGTCTCGGACAGGGGGCTACCAAGAGACCCAGTACTTC CASSMSRTGGYQETQYF
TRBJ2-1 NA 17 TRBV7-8 TGTGCCAGCAGCTTCCCCCGAGGCCAAAGCTCCTACAATGAGCAGTTCTTC CASSFPRGQSSYNEQFF
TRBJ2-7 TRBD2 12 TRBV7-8 TGTGCCAGCAGCTCCCCTAGCGGATCCCTTTTGTTC CASSSPSGSLLF
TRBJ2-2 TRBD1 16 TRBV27 TGTGCCAGCAGTTCCCGGACAGGGACGCAAACCGGGGAGCTGTTTTTT CASSSRTGTQTGELFF
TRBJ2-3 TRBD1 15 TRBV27 TGTGCCAGCAGTGACACCGGGACAGGGGCAGATACGCAGTATTTT CASSDTGTGADTQYF
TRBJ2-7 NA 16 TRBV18 TGTGCCAGCTCACCAGCTGGGGGAGGAGGTGCCTACGAGCAGTACTTC CASSPAGGGGAYEQYF
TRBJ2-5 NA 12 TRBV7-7 TGTGCTAGCAGTGGGGCTGGCAAGGCCCAGTACTTC CASSGAGKAQYF
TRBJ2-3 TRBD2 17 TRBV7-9 TGTGCCAGCAGCGGGTCGACTAGCGGGAGCCCCGCAGATACGCAGTATTTT CASSGSTSGSPADTQYF
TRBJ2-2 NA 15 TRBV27 TGTGCCAGCAGTTTAAAGGGGTTGGGATCCGGGGAGCTGTTTTTT CASSLKGLGSGELFF
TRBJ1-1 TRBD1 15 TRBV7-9 TGTGCCAGCAGCTACACACGACAGGGCGAGACTGAAGCTTTCTTT CASSYTRQGETEAFF